A selection of T cell receptor beta chains follows, all from one sample in a study of shared clonotypes between healthy human individuals. Libraries were prepared by immunoSEQ multiplex PCR; TCRdb keeps only in-frame clonotypes and omits some of them. The table shows a few million clones, with about 92% occurring only once. Sequenced input: naive CD4+ T cells sorted from blood. The receptors stem from a man younger than 35 in good health. Both conserved end residues are part of each CDR3. A D gene is named only where the DNA matches it firmly. Not all rows give a size; the values are once, few, many and, for expanded clones, a class.

j_call | v_call | clone_size | d_call | cdr3_aa | cdr3_nt
TRBJ1-1 | TRBV4-2 | NA | NA | CASSPQTPNTEAFF | TGTGCCAGCAGCCCACAGACACCAAACACTGAAGCTTTCTTT
TRBJ2-3 | TRBV7-2 | NA | TRBD2 | CASSLAPGRGGVADTQYF | TGTGCCAGCAGCTTAGCGCCGGGGCGGGGGGGCGTAGCAGATACGCAGTATTTT
TRBJ1-3 | TRBV9 | few | NA | CASSVEGSSGNTIYF | TGTGCCAGCAGCGTAGAAGGGAGCTCTGGAAACACCATATATTTT
TRBJ1-4 | TRBV18 | NA | NA | CASSLTVATNEKLFF | TGTGCCAGCTCACTGACAGTTGCAACTAATGAAAAACTGTTTTTT
TRBJ1-2 | TRBV6-6 | NA | NA | CASSSQGGYGYTF | TGTGCCAGCTCTTCCCAGGGCGGCTATGGCTACACCTTC
TRBJ1-1 | TRBV2 | few | NA | CARAAPANTEAFF | TGTGCCAGAGCAGCGCCGGCGAACACTGAAGCTTTCTTT
TRBJ2-7 | TRBV5-8 | NA | TRBD1 | CASSTGGLPYEQYF | TGTGCCAGCAGCACAGGGGGACTTCCCTACGAGCAGTACTTC
TRBJ2-1 | TRBV19 | NA | TRBD2 | CASSRALATSGRNEQFF | TGTGCCAGTAGTAGAGCCCTCGCAACTAGCGGGAGGAATGAGCAGTTCTTC
TRBJ2-3 | TRBV10-3 | NA | TRBD2 | CAIRSTGTTLTDTQYF | TGTGCCATCAGGTCGACCGGGACTACCCTCACAGATACGCAGTATTTT
TRBJ1-2 | TRBV27 | NA | TRBD1 | CASRGQGVPPYTF | TGTGCCAGCAGGGGACAGGGGGTCCCCCCCTACACCTTC
TRBJ1-6 | TRBV19 | NA | TRBD1 | CASSTHQGESPLHF | TGTGCCAGTAGTACCCATCAGGGGGAGTCACCCCTCCACTTT
TRBJ2-7 | TRBV6-6 | NA | NA | CASRPRGGGDLYEQYF | TGTGCCAGCAGGCCACGCGGGGGCGGAGACCTCTACGAGCAGTACTTC
TRBJ2-7 | TRBV27 | NA | TRBD2 | CASRFEAGEGPYEQYF | TGTGCCAGCAGGTTCGAAGCGGGAGAGGGCCCCTACGAGCAGTACTTC
TRBJ2-3 | TRBV6-5 | NA | NA | CASSFTTMRNTDTQYF | TGTGCCAGCAGTTTCACCACGATGCGAAATACAGATACGCAGTATTTT
TRBJ2-3 | TRBV2 | NA | TRBD1 | CASSEGGQGRNTQYF | TGTGCCAGCAGTGAAGGGGGACAGGGACGGAATACGCAGTATTTT
TRBJ1-2 | TRBV14 | NA | TRBD1 | CASSPTSQGVAGYTF | TGTGCCAGCAGCCCGACGAGCCAGGGGGTCGCTGGCTACACCTTC
TRBJ2-3 | TRBV7-7 | NA | NA | CASSLDSTDTQYF | TGTGCTAGCAGCTTAGATAGCACAGATACGCAGTATTTT
TRBJ2-5 | TRBV21-1 | NA | NA | CASSKSQDGETQYF | TGTGCCAGCAGCAAGAGCCAGGACGGGGAGACCCAGTACTTC
TRBJ2-7 | TRBV5-4 | NA | TRBD1 | CASSDLRTGSYEQYF | TGTGCCAGCAGCGATCTACGGACAGGGAGCTACGAGCAGTACTTC
TRBJ2-3 | TRBV5-6 | NA | NA | CASSFGVPDTQYF | TGTGCCAGCAGCTTCGGGGTCCCGGATACGCAGTATTTT
TRBJ1-6 | TRBV5-8 | NA | TRBD1 | CASRRAGGSYNSPLHF | TGTGCCAGCAGGAGAGCAGGGGGCTCCTATAATTCACCCCTCCACTTT
TRBJ2-3 | TRBV7-2 | NA | TRBD2 | CASSLMGSGSAPDTQYF | TGTGCCAGCAGCTTGATGGGTAGCGGGAGTGCCCCAGATACGCAGTATTTT
TRBJ2-3 | TRBV6-1 | NA | NA | CASSERTRGTDTQYF | TGTGCCAGCAGTGAAAGAACCCGGGGTACAGATACGCAGTATTTT
TRBJ1-2 | TRBV14 | NA | TRBD1 | CASRESSGTAYGYTF | TGTGCCAGCAGGGAAAGTTCCGGGACAGCTTATGGCTACACCTTC
TRBJ2-3 | TRBV7-9 | NA | NA | CASSLEGQEDTQYF | TGTGCCAGCAGCTTAGAGGGCCAGGAGGATACGCAGTATTTT
TRBJ2-2 | TRBV2 | NA | TRBD1 | CASSGTANTGELFF | TGTGCCAGCAGCGGGACAGCGAACACCGGGGAGCTGTTTTTT
TRBJ2-2 | TRBV6-1 | NA | TRBD1 | CASREPPGQGAGELFF | TGTGCCAGCAGGGAACCTCCGGGACAGGGGGCCGGGGAGCTGTTTTTT
TRBJ2-5 | TRBV7-9 | NA | NA | CASSHGNQETQYF | TGTGCCAGCAGCCACGGGAACCAAGAGACCCAGTACTTC
TRBJ1-5 | TRBV4-3 | NA | NA | CASSQGVEINQPQHF | TGCGCCAGCAGCCAAGGGGTAGAAATTAATCAGCCCCAGCATTTT
TRBJ2-7 | TRBV30 | NA | NA | CAWSKVYEQYF | TGTGCCTGGAGTAAGGTCTACGAGCAGTACTTC
TRBJ2-3 | TRBV2 | NA | NA | CASDSGPVKYF | TGTGCCAGCGACTCGGGGCCAGTGAAGTATTTT
TRBJ2-3 | TRBV5-1 | NA | NA | CASSGPLLGEADTQYF | TGCGCCAGCAGCGGACCGCTCCTCGGTGAGGCAGATACGCAGTATTTT
TRBJ2-1 | TRBV7-9 | NA | TRBD2 | CASSLIGGGKRYEQFF | TGTGCCAGCAGCTTAATCGGGGGGGGAAAGAGGTATGAGCAGTTCTTC
TRBJ2-5 | TRBV5-4 | NA | TRBD2 | CASSQTSAPQETQYF | TGTGCCAGCAGCCAGACTAGCGCCCCCCAAGAGACCCAGTACTTC
TRBJ1-5 | TRBV19 | NA | TRBD1 | CASRPGQGVWGNQPQHF | TGTGCCAGTAGGCCGGGACAGGGGGTTTGGGGCAATCAGCCCCAGCATTTT
TRBJ1-6 | TRBV25-1 | few | TRBD1 | CASSAGGQGSSPLHF | TGTGCCAGCAGTGCGGGGGGACAGGGGTCTTCACCCCTCCACTTT
TRBJ1-1 | TRBV25-1 | NA | TRBD1 | CASSGRQGWNTEAFF | TGTGCCAGCAGTGGTCGACAGGGTTGGAACACTGAAGCTTTCTTT
TRBJ1-1 | TRBV28 | NA | NA | CASSFYSGEVPEAFF | TGTGCCAGCAGTTTTTATTCCGGGGAAGTCCCTGAAGCTTTCTTT
TRBJ1-5 | TRBV6-1 | NA | NA | CASSVEGQPQHF | TGTGCCAGCAGCGTTGAGGGTCAGCCCCAGCATTTT
TRBJ1-3 | TRBV9 | NA | NA | CASSRGIAAAGTSGNTIYF | TGTGCCAGCAGCCGTGGGATCGCGGCGGCGGGGACTTCTGGAAACACCATATATTTT
TRBJ2-3 | TRBV7-9 | once | NA | CASSLYRDTDTQYF | TGTGCCAGCAGCTTATATAGGGACACAGATACGCAGTATTTT
TRBJ2-5 | TRBV2 | NA | TRBD1 | CASSEWDSQETQYF | TGTGCCAGCAGTGAGTGGGACAGTCAAGAGACCCAGTACTTC
TRBJ2-5 | TRBV5-4 | NA | NA | CASRYGIQETQYF | TGTGCCAGCAGATACGGGATCCAAGAGACCCAGTACTTC
TRBJ1-5 | TRBV7-9 | once | NA | CASSFGDQPQHF | TGTGCCAGCAGCTTTGGCGATCAGCCCCAGCATTTT
TRBJ2-4 | TRBV5-8 | NA | TRBD1 | CASSWFAQGARAKNIQYF | TGTGCCAGCAGCTGGTTTGCCCAGGGGGCGCGGGCCAAAAACATTCAGTACTTC
TRBJ2-2 | TRBV19 | few | NA | CASRPEGSGELFF | TGTGCCAGTAGACCCGAGGGGTCCGGGGAGCTGTTTTTT
TRBJ2-1 | TRBV15 | NA | TRBD2 | CATHNREGNEQFF | TGTGCCACGCACAACCGGGAGGGGAATGAGCAGTTCTTC
TRBJ1-6 | TRBV7-3 | few | TRBD1 | CASSSSSTGLGSPLHF | TGTGCCAGCAGCAGTAGTTCGACAGGGTTAGGCTCACCCCTCCACTTT
TRBJ2-7 | TRBV6-5 | NA | TRBD1 | CASRATGSYEQYF | TGTGCCAGCAGGGCGACAGGGAGCTACGAGCAGTACTTC
TRBJ2-3 | TRBV7-3 | NA | NA | CASSLMAASTDTQYF | TGTGCCAGCAGCTTGATGGCGGCGAGCACAGATACGCAGTATTTT
TRBJ2-5 | TRBV10-3 | NA | TRBD2 | CAISGLAVQETQYF | TGTGCCATCTCGGGACTAGCGGTCCAAGAGACCCAGTACTTC
TRBJ2-6 | TRBV29-1 | NA | NA | CSVDGDSGANVLTF | TGCAGCGTTGACGGGGACTCTGGGGCCAACGTCCTGACTTTC
TRBJ2-7 | TRBV6-5 | NA | NA | CASSYGGTYEQYF | TGTGCCAGCAGTTACGGTGGCACCTACGAGCAGTACTTC
TRBJ2-7 | TRBV6-5 | NA | NA | CASTQTGSRSYEQYF | TGTGCCAGCACCCAGACGGGCTCTCGCTCCTACGAGCAGTACTTC
TRBJ2-7 | TRBV6-5 | NA | TRBD2 | CASSYSIVAGAYEQYF | TGTGCCAGCAGTTACTCGATCGTGGCGGGAGCCTACGAGCAGTACTTC